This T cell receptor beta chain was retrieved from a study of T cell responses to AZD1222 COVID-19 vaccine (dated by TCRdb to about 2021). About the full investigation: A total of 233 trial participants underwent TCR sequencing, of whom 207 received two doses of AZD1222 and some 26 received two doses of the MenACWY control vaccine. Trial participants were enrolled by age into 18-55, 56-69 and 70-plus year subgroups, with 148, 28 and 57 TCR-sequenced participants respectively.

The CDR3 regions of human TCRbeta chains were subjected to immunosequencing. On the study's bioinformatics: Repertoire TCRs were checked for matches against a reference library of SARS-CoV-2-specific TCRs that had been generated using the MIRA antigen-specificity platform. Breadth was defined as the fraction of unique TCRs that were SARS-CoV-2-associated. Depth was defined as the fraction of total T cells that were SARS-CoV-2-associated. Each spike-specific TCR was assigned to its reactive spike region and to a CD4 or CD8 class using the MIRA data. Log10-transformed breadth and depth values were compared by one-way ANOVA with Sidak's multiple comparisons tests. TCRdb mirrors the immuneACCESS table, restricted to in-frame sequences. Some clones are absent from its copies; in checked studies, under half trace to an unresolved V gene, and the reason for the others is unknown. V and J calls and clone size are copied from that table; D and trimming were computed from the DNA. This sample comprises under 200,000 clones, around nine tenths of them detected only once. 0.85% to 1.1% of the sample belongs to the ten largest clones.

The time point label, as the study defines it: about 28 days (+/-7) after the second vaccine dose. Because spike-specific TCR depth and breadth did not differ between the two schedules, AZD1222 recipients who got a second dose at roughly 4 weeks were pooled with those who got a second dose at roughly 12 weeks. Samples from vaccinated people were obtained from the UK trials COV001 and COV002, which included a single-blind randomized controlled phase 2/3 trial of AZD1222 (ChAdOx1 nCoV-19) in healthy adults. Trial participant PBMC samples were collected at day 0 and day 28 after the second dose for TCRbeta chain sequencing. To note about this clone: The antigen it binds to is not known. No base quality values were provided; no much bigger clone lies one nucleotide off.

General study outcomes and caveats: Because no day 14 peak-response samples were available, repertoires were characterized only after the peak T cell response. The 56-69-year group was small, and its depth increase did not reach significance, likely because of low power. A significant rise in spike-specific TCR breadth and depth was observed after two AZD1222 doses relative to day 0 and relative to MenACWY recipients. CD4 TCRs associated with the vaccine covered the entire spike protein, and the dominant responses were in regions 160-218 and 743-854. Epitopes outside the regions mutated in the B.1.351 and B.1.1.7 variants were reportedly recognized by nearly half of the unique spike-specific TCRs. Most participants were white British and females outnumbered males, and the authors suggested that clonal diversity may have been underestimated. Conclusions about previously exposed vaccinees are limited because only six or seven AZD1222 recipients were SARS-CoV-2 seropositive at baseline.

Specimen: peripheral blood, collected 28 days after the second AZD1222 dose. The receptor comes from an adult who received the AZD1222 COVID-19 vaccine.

The DNA is as follows: TGTGCCAGCAGGGCTCCGGGACAGCGACCCTGGGATGGCTACACCTTC. Translation gives CASRAPGQRPWDGYTF. The chain employs TRBV7-8 and TRBJ1-2; 7 bases in between match TRBD1. Including cysteine and phenylalanine, the CDR3 has 16 amino acids. Of all the DNA, just the CDR3 is kept, 48 bases in frame from base 1. CDR1 and CDR2, per the germline V gene, are SGHVS and FQNEAQ. V lost 6 bases and J lost 6 bases, and the count of bases not matched to a germline gene is 16.